The sequence of this T cell receptor beta chain was determined in a study of T cells in Graves' hyperthyroidism and ophthalmopathy. Deletions cut 5 bases from V and 3 bases from J, with 11 bases between. The CDR3 spans 14 residues. Germline CDR1 is SGHRS and CDR2 is YFSETQ. RNA transcripts were the template for amplifying TCR beta CDR3 regions. TCR CDR3 regions were first amplified by RT-PCR with HTBI primers. MiXCR was run by TCRdb on the multiplex PCR reads, yielding one entry per CDR3 protein. Among 330,000 or so distinct CDR3 sequences listed, 15% to 20% were seen once. Uncontrolled infection, other autoimmune disease, pregnancy or lactation disqualified patients from enrolment.

The sample taken for sequencing was blood. The source of this sequence is a man between 50 and 59 years old with Graves' ophthalmopathy. The chain links TRBV5-1 to TRBJ2-2; D is unresolved. The CDR3 DNA sequence: TGCGCCAGCAGTGTTGGCGATGACACCGGGGAGCTGTTTTTT. Amino acids: CASSVGDDTGELFF.